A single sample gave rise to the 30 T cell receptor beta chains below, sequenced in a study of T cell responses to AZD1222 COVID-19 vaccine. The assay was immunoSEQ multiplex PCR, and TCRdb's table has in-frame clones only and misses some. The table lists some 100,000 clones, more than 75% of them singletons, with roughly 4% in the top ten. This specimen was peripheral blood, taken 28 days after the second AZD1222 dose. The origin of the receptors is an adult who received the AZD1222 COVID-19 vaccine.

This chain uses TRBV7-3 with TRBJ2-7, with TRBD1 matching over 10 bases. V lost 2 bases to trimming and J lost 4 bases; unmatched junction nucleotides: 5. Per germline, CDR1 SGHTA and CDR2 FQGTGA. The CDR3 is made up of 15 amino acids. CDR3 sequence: CASSLGEGQGYEQYF. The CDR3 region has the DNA TGTGCCAGCAGCTTAGGAGAGGGACAGGGGTACGAGCAGTACTTC.

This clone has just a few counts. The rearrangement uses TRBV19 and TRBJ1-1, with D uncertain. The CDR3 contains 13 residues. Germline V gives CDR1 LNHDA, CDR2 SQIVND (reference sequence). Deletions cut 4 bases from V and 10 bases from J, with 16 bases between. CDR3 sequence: CASSTHRAAIAFF. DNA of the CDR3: TGTGCCAGTAGTACGCACAGAGCCGCAATAGCTTTCTTT.

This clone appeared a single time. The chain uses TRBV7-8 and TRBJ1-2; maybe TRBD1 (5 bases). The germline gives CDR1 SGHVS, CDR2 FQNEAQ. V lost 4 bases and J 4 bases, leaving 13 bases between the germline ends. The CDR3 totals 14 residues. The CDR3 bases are TGTGCCAGCAGCTCTCGGACATTCAGCTATGGCTACACCTTC. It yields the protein CASSSRTFSYGYTF.

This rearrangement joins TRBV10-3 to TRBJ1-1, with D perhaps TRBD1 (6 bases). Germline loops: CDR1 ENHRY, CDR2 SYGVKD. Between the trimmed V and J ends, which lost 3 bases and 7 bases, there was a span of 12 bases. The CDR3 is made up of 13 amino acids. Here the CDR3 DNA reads TGTGCCATCAGTGACAGGGGCCAAAGTGAAGCTTTCTTT. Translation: CAISDRGQSEAFF.

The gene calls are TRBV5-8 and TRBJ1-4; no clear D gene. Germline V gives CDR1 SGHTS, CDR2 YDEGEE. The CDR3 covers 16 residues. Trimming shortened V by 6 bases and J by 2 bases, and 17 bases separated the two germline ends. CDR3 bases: TGTGCCAGCACCATCGATGAGGGAGGGACTAATGAAAAACTGTTTTTT. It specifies CASTIDEGGTNEKLFF.

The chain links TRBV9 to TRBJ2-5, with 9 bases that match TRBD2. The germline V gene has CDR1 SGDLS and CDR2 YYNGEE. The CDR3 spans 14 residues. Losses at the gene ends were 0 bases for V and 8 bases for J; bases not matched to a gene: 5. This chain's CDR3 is CASSVGGSGGTQYF. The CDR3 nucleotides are TGTGCCAGCAGCGTAGGTGGTAGCGGGGGAACCCAGTACTTC.

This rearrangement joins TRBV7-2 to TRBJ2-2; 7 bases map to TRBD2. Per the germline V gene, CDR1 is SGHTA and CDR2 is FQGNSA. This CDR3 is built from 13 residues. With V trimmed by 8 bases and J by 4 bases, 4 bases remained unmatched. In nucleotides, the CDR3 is TGTGCCAGCGGGGGGGTACTCACCGGGGAGCTGTTTTTT. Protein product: CASGGVLTGELFF.

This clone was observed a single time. CDR3 residues: CASSPPGVRAIYF. DNA of the CDR3: TGTGCCAGCAGCCCCCCCGGGGTGAGGGCCATATATTTT. The rearrangement links TRBV3-1 (or the pseudogene TRBV3-2) to TRBJ1-3; D ambiguous. V lost 4 bases to trimming and J lost 11 bases, with 15 bases between them. The CDR3 extends over 13 amino acids. Looked up from germline, CDR1 is LGHDT and CDR2 is YNNKEL (reference sequence).

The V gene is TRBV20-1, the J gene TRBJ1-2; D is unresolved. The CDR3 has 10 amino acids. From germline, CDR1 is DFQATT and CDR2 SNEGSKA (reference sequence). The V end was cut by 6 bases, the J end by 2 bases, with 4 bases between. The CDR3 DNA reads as TGCAGTGCCATCAACTATGGCTACACCTTC. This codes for CSAINYGYTF.

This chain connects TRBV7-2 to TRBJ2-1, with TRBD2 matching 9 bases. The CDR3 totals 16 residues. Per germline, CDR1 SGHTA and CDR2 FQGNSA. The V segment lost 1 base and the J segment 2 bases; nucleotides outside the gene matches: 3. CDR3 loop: CASSLGAGGPYNEQFF. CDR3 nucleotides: TGTGCCAGCAGCTTAGGCGCGGGAGGGCCCTACAATGAGCAGTTCTTC.

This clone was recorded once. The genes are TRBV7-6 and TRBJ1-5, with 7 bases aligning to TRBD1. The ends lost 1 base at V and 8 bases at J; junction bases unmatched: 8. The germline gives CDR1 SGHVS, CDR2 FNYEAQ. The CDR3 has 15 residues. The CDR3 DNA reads TGTGCCAGCAGCTTAGGGACAGGCCCCCAGGAGCCCCAGCATTTT. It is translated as CASSLGTGPQEPQHF.

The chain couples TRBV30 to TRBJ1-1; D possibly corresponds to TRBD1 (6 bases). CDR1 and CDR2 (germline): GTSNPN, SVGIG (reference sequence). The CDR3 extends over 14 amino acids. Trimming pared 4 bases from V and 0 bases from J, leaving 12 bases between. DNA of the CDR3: TGTGCCTGGAATGGGGGCACGATGAACACTGAAGCTTTCTTT. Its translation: CAWNGGTMNTEAFF.

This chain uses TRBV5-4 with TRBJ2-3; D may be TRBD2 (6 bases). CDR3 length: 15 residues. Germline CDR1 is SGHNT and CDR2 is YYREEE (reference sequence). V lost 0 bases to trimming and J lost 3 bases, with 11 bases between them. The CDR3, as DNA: TGTGCCAGCAGCTTGGTCGCTAGCGTGACAGATACGCAGTATTTT. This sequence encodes CASSLVASVTDTQYF.

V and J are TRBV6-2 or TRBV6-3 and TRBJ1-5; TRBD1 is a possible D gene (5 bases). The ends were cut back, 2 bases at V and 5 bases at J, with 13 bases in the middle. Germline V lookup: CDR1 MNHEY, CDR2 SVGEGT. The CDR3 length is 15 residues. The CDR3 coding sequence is TGTGCCAGCAGTTACGGCGGGGGAGATTATCAGCCCCAGCATTTT. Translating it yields CASSYGGGDYQPQHF.

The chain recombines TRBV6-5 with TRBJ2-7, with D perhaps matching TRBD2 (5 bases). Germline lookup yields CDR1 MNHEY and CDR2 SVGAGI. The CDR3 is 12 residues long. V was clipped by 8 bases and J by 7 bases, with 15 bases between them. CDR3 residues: CASYAGPGEQYF. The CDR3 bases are TGTGCCAGCTACGCGGGCCCGGGGGAGCAGTACTTC.

DNA for the CDR3: TGCAGTGCGGCAGAGGCTACGCAGTATTTT. Translated: CSAAEATQYF. This chain links TRBV20-1 with TRBJ2-3; unclear D gene. Trimming pared 6 bases from V and 8 bases from J, leaving 9 bases between. The CDR3 loop spans 10 amino acids. Germline V gene sequence: CDR1 DFQATT, CDR2 SNEGSKA (reference sequence).

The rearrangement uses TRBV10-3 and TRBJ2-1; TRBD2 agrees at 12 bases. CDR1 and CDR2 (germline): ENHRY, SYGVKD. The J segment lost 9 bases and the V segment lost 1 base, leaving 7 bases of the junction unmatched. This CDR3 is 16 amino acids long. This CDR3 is CAISEWASGRGSEQFF. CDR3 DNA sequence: TGTGCCATCAGTGAGTGGGCTAGCGGGAGGGGTAGTGAGCAGTTCTTC.

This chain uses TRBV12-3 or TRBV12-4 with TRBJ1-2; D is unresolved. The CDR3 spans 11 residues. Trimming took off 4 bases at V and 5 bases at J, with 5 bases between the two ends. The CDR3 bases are TGTGCCAGCAGTTCTTTATATGGCTACACCTTC. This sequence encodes CASSSLYGYTF.

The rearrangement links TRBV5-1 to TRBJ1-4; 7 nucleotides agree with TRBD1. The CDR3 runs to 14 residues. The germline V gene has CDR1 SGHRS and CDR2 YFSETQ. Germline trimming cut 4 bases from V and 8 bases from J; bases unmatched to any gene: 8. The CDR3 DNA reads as TGCGCCAGCAGCCTGACAGGGTCAGGGGAAAAACTGTTTTTT. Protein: CASSLTGSGEKLFF.

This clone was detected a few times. DNA for the CDR3: TGTGCCAGCAGCTCGCAACAGGGAGGAAACTATGGCTACACCTTC. This gives the protein CASSSQQGGNYGYTF. The gene calls are TRBV7-2 and TRBJ1-2; TRBD1 might be the D (6 bases). This CDR3 contains 15 residues. The ends were cut back, 4 bases at V and 2 bases at J, with 14 bases in the middle. In germline, CDR1 is SGHTA, CDR2 FQGNSA.

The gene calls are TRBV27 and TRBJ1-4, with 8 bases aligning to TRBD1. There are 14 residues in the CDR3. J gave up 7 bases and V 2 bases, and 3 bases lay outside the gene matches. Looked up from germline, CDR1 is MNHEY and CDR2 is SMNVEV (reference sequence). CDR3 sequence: CASSLQGAGEKLFF. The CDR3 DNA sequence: TGTGCCAGCAGTTTACAGGGGGCGGGTGAAAAACTGTTTTTT. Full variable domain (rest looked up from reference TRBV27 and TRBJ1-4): EAQVTQNPRYLITVTGKKLTVTCSQNMNHEYMSWYRQDPGLGLRQIYYSMNVEVTDKGDVPEGYKVSRKEKRNFPLILESPSPNQTSLYFCASSLQGAGEKLFFGSGTQLSVL.

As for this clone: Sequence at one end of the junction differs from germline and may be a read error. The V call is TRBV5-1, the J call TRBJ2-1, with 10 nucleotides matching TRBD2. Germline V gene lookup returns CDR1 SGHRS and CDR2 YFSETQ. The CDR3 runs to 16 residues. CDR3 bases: TGCGCCAGCCGCTTTTGGGGATCTAGCGGGAGTGATGAGCAGTTCTTC. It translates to CASRFWGSSGSDEQFF.

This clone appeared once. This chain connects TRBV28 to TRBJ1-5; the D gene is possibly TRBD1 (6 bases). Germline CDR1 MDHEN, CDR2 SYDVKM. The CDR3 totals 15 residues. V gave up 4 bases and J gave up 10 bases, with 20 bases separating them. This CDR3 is CASSSGGRAPGPQHF. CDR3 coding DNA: TGTGCCAGCAGTTCGGGGGGCAGGGCACCGGGTCCCCAGCATTTT.

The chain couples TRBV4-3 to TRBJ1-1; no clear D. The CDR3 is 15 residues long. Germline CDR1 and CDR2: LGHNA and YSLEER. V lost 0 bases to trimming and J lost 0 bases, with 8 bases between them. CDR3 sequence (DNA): TGCGCCAGCAGCCAAGAGAACAGTTTGAACACTGAAGCTTTCTTT. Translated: CASSQENSLNTEAFF.

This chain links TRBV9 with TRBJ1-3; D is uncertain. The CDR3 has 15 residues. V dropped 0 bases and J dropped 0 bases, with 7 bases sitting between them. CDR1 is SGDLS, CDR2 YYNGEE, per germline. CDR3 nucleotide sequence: TGTGCCAGCAGCGTAGATCCGAGCTCTGGAAACACCATATATTTT. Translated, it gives CASSVDPSSGNTIYF.

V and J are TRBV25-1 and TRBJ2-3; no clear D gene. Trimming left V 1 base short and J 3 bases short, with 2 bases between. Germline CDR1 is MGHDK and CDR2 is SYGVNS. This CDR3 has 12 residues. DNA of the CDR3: TGTGCCAGCAGTGAATTTACAGATACGCAGTATTTT. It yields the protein CASSEFTDTQYF.

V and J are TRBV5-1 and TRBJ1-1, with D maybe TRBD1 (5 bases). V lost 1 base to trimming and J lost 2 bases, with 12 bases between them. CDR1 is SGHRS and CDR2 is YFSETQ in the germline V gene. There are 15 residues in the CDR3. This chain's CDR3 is CASSLRGGSNTEAFF. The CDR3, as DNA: TGCGCCAGCAGCTTGCGTGGGGGGAGCAACACTGAAGCTTTCTTT.

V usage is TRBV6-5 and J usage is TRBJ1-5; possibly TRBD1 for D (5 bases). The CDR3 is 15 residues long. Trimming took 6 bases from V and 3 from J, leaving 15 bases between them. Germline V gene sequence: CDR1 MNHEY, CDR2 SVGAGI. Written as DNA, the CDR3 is TGTGCCAGCAGGTCGACAGAGGGCACCAATCAGCCCCAGCATTTT. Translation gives CASRSTEGTNQPQHF.

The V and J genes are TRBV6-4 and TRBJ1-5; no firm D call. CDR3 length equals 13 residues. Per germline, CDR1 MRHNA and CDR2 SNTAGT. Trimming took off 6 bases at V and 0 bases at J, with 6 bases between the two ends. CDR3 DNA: TGTGCCAGCAGCCTGAGTAGCAATCAGCCCCAGCATTTT. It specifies CASSLSSNQPQHF.

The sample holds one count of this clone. The CDR3 reads CASSVLTGVTEAFF. In nucleotides, the CDR3 is TGTGCCAGCAGTGTCTTGACAGGGGTCACTGAAGCTTTCTTT. The rearrangement links TRBV27 to TRBJ1-1; 8 bases match TRBD1. The germline V gene has CDR1 MNHEY and CDR2 SMNVEV (reference sequence). The J segment lost 4 bases and the V segment lost 5 bases, leaving 6 bases of the junction unmatched. The CDR3 covers 14 residues.